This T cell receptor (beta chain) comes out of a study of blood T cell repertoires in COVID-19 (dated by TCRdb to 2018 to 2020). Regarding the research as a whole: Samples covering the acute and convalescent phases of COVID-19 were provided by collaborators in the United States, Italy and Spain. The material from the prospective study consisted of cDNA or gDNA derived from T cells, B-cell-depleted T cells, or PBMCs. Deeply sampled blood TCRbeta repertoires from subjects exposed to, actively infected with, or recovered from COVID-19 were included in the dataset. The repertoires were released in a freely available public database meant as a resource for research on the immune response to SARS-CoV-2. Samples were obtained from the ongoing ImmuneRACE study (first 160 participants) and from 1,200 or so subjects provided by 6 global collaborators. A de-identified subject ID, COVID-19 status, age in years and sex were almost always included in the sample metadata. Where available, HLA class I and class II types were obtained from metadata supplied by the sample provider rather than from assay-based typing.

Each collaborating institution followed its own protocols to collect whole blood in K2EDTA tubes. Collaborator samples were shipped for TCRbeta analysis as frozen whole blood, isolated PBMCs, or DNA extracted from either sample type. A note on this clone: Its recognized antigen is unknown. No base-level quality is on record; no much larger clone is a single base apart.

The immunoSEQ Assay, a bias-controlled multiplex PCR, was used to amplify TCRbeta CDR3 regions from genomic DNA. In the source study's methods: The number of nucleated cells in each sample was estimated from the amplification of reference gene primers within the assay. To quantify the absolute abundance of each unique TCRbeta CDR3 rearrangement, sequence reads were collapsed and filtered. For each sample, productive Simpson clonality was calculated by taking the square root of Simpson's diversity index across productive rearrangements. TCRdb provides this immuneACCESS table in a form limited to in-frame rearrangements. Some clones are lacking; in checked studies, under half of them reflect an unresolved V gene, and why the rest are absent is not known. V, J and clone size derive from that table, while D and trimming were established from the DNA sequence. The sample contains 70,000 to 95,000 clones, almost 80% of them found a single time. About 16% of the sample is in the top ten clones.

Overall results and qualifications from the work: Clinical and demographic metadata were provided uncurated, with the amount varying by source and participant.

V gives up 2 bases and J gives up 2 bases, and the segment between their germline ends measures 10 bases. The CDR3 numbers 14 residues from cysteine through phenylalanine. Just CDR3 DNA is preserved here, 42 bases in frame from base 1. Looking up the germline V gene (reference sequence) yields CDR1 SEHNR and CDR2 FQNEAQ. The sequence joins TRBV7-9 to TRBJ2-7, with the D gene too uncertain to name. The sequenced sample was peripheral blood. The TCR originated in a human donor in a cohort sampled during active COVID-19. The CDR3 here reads CASSLKAGPYEQYF. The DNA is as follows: TGTGCCAGCAGCTTAAAGGCAGGCCCCTACGAGCAGTACTTC.